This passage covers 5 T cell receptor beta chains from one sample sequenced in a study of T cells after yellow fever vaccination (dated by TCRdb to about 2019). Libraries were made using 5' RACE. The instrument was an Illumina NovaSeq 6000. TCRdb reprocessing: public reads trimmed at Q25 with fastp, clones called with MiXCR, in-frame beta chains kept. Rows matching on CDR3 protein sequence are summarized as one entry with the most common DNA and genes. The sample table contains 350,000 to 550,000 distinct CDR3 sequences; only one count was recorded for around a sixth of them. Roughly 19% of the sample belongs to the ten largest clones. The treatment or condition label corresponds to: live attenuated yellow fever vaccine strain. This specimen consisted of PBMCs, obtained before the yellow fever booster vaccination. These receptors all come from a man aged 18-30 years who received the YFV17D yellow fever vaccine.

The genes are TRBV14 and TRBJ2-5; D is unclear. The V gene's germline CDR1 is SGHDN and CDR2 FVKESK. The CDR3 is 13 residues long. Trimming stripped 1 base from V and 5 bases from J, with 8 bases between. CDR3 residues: CASSQGFGETQYF. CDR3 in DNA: TGTGCCAGCAGCCAAGGTTTTGGGGAGACCCAGTACTTC.

This CDR3 reads CARRSYEQYV. The CDR3 nucleotides are TGTGCCAGGAGGTCCTACGAGCAGTACGTC. This chain connects TRBV24-1 to TRBJ2-7, with D tentatively TRBD2 (5 bases). There are 10 residues in the CDR3. CDR1 and CDR2 (germline): KGHDR, SFDVKD. V lost 11 bases and J lost 1, with 5 bases in between.

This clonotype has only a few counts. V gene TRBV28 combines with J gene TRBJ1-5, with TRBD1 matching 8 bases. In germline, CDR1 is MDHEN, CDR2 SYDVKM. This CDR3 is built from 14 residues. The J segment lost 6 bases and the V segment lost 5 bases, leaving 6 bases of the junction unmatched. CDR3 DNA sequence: TGTGCCAGCAGTACACAGGGGGGTAGTCAGCCCCAGCATTTT. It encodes CASSTQGGSQPQHF.

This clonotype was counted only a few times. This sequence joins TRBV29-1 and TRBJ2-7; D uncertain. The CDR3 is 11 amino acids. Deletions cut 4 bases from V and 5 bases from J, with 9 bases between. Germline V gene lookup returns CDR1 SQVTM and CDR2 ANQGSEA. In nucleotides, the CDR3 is TGCAGCGTTGCCACGGGTGACGAGCAGTACGTC. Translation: CSVATGDEQYV.

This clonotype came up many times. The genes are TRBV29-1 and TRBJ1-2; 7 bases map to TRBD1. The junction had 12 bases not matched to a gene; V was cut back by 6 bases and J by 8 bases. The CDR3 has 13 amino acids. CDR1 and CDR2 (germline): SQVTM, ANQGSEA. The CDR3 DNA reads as TGCAGCGTAGCAGACAGGGCGATGTTAGGCTACACCTTC. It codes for CSVADRAMLGYTF. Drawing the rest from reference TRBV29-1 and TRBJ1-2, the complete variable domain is SAVISQKPSRDICQRGTSLTIQCQVDSQVTMMFWYRQQPGQSLTLIATANQGSEATYESGFVIDKFPISRPNLTFSTLTVSNMSPEDSSIYLCSVADRAMLGYTFGSGTRLTVV.